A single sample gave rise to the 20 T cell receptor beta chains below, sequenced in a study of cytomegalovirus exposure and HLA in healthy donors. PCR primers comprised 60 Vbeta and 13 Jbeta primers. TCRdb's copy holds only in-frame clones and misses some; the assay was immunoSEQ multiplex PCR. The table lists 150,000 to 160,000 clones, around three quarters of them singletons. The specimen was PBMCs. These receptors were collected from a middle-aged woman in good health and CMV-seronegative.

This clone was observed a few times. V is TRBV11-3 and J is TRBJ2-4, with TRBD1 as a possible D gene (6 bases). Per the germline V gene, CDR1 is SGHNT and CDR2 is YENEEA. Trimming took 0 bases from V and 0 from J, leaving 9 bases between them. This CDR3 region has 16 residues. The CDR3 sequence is CASSLDTGLAKNIQYF. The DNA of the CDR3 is TGTGCCAGCAGCTTAGACACAGGGCTAGCCAAAAACATTCAGTACTTC. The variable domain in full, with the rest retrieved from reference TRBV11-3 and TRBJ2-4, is EAGVVQSPRYKIIEKKQPVAFWCNPISGHNTLYWYLQNLGQGPELLIRYENEEAVDDSQLPKDRFSAERLKGVDSTLKIQPAELGDSAVYLCASSLDTGLAKNIQYFGAGTRLSVL.

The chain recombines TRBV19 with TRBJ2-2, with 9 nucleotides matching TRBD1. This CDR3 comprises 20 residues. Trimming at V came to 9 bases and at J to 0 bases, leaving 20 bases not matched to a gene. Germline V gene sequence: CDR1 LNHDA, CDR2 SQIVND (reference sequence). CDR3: CASSPAGQGFLKANTGELFF. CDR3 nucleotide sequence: TGTGCCAGCTCCCCCGCGGGACAGGGATTTCTTAAGGCGAACACCGGGGAGCTGTTTTTT.

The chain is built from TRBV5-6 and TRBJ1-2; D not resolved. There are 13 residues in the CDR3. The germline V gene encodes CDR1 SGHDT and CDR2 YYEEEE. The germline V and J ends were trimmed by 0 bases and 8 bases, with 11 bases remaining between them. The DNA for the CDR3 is TGTGCCAGCAGCTTGGCCGGGAGTCAAGGCTACACCTTC. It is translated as CASSLAGSQGYTF.

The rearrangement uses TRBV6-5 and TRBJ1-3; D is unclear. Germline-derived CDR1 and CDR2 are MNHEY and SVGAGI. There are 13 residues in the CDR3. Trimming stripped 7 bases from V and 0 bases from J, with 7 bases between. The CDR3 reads CASTYSSGNTIYF. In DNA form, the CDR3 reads TGTGCCAGCACGTATAGCTCTGGAAACACCATATATTTT.

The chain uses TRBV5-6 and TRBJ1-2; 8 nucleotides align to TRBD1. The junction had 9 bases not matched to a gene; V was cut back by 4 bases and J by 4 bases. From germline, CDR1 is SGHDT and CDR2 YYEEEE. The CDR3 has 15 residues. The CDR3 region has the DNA TGTGCCAGCAGCGCCGGACAGGGAGTCGGCTATGGCTACACCTTC. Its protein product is CASSAGQGVGYGYTF.

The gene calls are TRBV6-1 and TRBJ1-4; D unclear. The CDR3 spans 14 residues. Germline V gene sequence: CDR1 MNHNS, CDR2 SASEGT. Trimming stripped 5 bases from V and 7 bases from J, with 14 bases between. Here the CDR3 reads CASSPNPTGEKLFF. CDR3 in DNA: TGTGCCAGCAGTCCGAATCCTACGGGTGAAAAACTGTTTTTT.

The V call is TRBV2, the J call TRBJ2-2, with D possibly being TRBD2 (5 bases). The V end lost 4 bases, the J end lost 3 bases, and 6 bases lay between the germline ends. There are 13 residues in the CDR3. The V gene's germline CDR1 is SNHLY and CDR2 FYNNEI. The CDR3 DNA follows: TGTGCCAGCAGTGTTAGCGACACCGGGGAGCTGTTTTTT. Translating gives CASSVSDTGELFF.

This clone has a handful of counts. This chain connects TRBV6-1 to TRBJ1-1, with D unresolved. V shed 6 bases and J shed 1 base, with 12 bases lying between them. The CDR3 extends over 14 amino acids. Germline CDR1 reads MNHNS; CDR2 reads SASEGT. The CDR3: CASREINRNTEAFF. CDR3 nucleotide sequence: TGTGCCAGCAGGGAGATAAACCGGAACACTGAAGCTTTCTTT.

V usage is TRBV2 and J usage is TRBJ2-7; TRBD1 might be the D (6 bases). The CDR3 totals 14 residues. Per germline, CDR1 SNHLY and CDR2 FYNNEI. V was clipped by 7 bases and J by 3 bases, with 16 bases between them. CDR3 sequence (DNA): TGTGCCAGCAAGGGGACATCGGCCCTCTACGAGCAGTACTTC. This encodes CASKGTSALYEQYF.

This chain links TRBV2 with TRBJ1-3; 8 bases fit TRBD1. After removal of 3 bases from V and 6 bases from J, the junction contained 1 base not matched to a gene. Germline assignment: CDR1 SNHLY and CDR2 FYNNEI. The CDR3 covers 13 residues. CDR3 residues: CASSEDRENTIYF. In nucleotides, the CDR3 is TGTGCCAGCAGTGAGGACAGGGAAAACACCATATATTTT.

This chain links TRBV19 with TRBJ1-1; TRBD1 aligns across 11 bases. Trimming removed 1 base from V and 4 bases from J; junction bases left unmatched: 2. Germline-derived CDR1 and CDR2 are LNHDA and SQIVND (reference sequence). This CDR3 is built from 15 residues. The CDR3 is CASSIVGTGGTEAFF. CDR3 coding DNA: TGTGCCAGTAGTATAGTGGGGACAGGGGGCACTGAAGCTTTCTTT.

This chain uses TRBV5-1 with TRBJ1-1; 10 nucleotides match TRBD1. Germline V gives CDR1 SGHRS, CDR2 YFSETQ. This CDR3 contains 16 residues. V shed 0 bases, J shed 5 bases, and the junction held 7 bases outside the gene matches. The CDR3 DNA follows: TGCGCCAGCAGCTTGGCTGGGACAGGGGTGCAAACTGAAGCTTTCTTT. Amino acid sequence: CASSLAGTGVQTEAFF.

The CDR3 DNA is TGTGCCAGCAGCCAAGAGCTAGCGGGGGGGCCTTTAGATACGCAGTATTTT. This sequence encodes CASSQELAGGPLDTQYF. The V call is TRBV4-2, the J call TRBJ2-3, with 12 bases that match TRBD2. This CDR3 region has 17 residues. Germline-derived CDR1 and CDR2 are LGHNA and YNFKEQ. V shed 0 bases, J shed 5 bases, and the junction held 6 bases outside the gene matches.

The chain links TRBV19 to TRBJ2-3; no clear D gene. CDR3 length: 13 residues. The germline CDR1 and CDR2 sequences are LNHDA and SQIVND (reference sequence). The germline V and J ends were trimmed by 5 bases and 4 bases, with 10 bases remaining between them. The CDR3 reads CASSAARSDTQYF. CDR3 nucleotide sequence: TGTGCCAGTAGTGCCGCCCGGTCAGATACGCAGTATTTT. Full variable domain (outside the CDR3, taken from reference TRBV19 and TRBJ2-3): DGGITQSPKYLFRKEGQNVTLSCEQNLNHDAMYWYRQDPGQGLRLIYYSQIVNDFQKGDIAEGYSVSREKKESFPLTVTSAQKNPTAFYLCASSAARSDTQYFGPGTRLTVL.

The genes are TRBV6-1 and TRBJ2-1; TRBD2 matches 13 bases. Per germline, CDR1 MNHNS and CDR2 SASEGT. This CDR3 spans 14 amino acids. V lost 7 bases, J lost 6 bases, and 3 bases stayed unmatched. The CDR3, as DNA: TGTGCCAGCATGGGACTAGCGGGGATCAATGAGCAGTTCTTC. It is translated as CASMGLAGINEQFF.

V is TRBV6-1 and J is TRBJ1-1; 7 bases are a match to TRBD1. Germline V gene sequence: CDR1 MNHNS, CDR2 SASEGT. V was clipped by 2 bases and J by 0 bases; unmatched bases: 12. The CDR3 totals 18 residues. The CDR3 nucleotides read TGTGCCAGCAGTGAAAAGGGGGCCGCAGGGGGGATGAACACTGAAGCTTTCTTT. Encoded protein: CASSEKGAAGGMNTEAFF.

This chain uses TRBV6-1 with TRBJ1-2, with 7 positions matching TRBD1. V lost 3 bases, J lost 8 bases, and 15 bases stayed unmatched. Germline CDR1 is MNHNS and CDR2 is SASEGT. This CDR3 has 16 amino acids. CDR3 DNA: TGTGCCAGCAGTGATATCAGGGACAGCTCTATGATGGGCTACACCTTC. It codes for CASSDIRDSSMMGYTF.

The CDR3 region is CASSEQISYNEQFF. In nucleotides, the CDR3 is TGTGCCAGCAGTGAACAGATCTCCTACAATGAGCAGTTCTTC. The rearrangement joins TRBV2 to TRBJ2-1; D uncertain. V was clipped by 2 bases and J by 0 bases, with 5 bases between them. The CDR3 length is 14 residues. Germline assignment: CDR1 SNHLY and CDR2 FYNNEI.

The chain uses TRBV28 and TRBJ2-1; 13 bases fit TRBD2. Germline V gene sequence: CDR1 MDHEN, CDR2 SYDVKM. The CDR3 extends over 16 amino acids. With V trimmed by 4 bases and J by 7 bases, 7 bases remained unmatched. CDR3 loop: CASSSSLAGGLNEQFF. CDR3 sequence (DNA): TGTGCCAGCAGTTCATCACTAGCGGGAGGGTTAAATGAGCAGTTCTTC.

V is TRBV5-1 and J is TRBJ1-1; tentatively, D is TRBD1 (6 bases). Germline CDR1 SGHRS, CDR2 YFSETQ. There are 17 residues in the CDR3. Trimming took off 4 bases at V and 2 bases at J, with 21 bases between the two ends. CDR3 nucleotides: TGCGCCAGCAGCACGGGAGGCAGGGGCCGGTTAAACACTGAAGCTTTCTTT. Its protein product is CASSTGGRGRLNTEAFF.